This T cell receptor beta chain was captured in a study of T-cell memory formation after mild COVID-19. This CDR3 contains 12 residues. Germline lookup yields CDR1 DFQATT and CDR2 SNEGSKA (reference sequence). A single record per CDR3 protein comes from TCRdb applying MiXCR to the 5' RACE reads. The sample lists over 300,000 distinct CDR3 sequences, 20% occurring once. This clonotype has only one observation. No antigen is known for it. Broader study findings: Later expanders leaned toward CD4+, whereas clones contracting from day 15 to 85 were balanced CD4/CD8.

The chain links TRBV20-1 to TRBJ2-3; 8 bases agree with TRBD1. Sample: PBMCs or a T cell subset sorted from them (not recorded which). The sequence was obtained from a man aged 18 to 30 who had mild COVID-19 (a few samples of this study predate the infection). Cell type and time point are not known. The CDR3: CRAGGLTDTQYF. CDR3 in DNA: TGCAGGGCAGGGGGCTTGACAGATACGCAGTATTTT.